The 25 T cell receptor beta chains given below trace back to one sample, sequenced in a study of CD4 and CD8 cells across lung adenocarcinoma regions. TCRdb redid the calling of the PCR reads with MiXCR, one entry per CDR3 protein. This repertoire shows roughly 7,100 distinct CDR3 sequences, 35% to 45% found once; its top ten account for around a third. The material sequenced was CD4+ T cells from the margin of a lung tumor. The receptor source for this set is a male donor with lung adenocarcinoma. The CD4 and CD8 labels of this study may be unreliable.

V gene TRBV12-3 or TRBV12-4 combines with J gene TRBJ1-5; D remains ambiguous. V lost 3 bases, J lost 6 bases, and 6 bases lay in between. The length of the CDR3 is 12 residues. The CDR3: CASSFRRQPQHF. CDR3 DNA sequence: TGTGCCAGCAGTTTCCGGCGTCAGCCCCAGCATTTT.

This clonotype was detected a few times. Given the absence of the conserved phenylalanine or tryptophan at the CDR3 end, a read error is likely. The DNA is omitted, as the CDR3 cannot be located on it reliably, and the CDR3 follows TCRdb's listing. The V call is TRBV6-1, the J call TRBJ2-5; the listed D gene, TRBD1, was not tested against the DNA. In germline, CDR1 is MNHNS, CDR2 SASEGT. Including both end residues, the CDR3 is 16 amino acids long. The CDR3 loop is CASSEVPGGGQETQFS.

This clonotype appeared a few times. The gene calls are TRBV10-1 and TRBJ2-1, with a weak D call TRBD2 (7 bases). The CDR3 length is 15 residues. The ends were cut back, 4 bases at V and 5 bases at J, with 15 bases in the middle. Germline-derived CDR1 and CDR2 are WNHNN and SYGVQD (reference sequence). CDR3 coding DNA: TGCGCCAGCAGTGCCAACCGGGGGGCGGACAATGAGCAGTTCTTC. Protein: CASSANRGADNEQFF.

In this sample, this clonotype turned up a few times. The chain employs TRBV11-3 and TRBJ2-1; D may correspond to TRBD1 or TRBD2 (5 bases each). The CDR3 sequence is 15 residues long. Germline-derived CDR1 and CDR2 are SGHNT and YENEEA. The V and J ends lost 5 bases and 4 bases respectively, with 15 bases between them. The chain's CDR3 is CASSPMGDSYNEQFF. The CDR3 coding sequence is TGTGCCAGCAGCCCAATGGGGGATAGTTACAATGAGCAGTTCTTC.

This clonotype was observed many times. The chain combines TRBV10-3 with TRBJ2-1; perhaps TRBD2 as D (6 bases). Trimming cost V 6 bases and J 3 bases, with 15 bases left between them. The CDR3 is 15 amino acids. The V gene's germline CDR1 is ENHRY and CDR2 SYGVKD. The CDR3 DNA sequence: TGTGCCATCAGCCTCGGAGGGACCAACTACAATGAGCAGTTCTTC. It yields the protein CAISLGGTNYNEQFF.

This clonotype was observed at least ten times. This chain connects TRBV6-2 or TRBV6-3 to TRBJ2-5; D is ambiguous. Looked up from germline, CDR1 is MNHEY and CDR2 is SVGEGT. The V end lost 5 bases, the J end lost 3 bases, and 13 bases lay between the germline ends. The CDR3 runs 14 residues. As DNA, the CDR3 is TGTGCCAGCAGTCTCGACAATATAGAAGAGACCCAGTACTTC. Amino acids: CASSLDNIEETQYF.

The V and J genes are TRBV7-2 and TRBJ2-5; 9 bases align to TRBD2. CDR3 size: 18 residues. CDR1 is SGHTA, CDR2 FQGNSA, per germline. The trim removed 5 bases at V and 5 bases at J, leaving 18 bases unmatched. CDR3 nucleotide sequence: TGTGCCAGCAGCCCTAGTATGCGGACTAGCGATCACAGGGAGACCCAGTACTTC. It codes for CASSPSMRTSDHRETQYF.

With respect to this clonotype: A read error may produce the germline difference seen at one junction end. The chain combines TRBV27 with TRBJ2-5; 8 nucleotides align to TRBD2. CDR1 is MNHEY and CDR2 is SMNVEV in the germline V gene (reference sequence). This CDR3 has 13 amino acids. CDR3 protein: CASSSRGGNAQTF. The DNA of the CDR3 is TGTGCCAGCAGTTCCCGGGGGGGCAACGCCCAGACTTTC.

V and J are TRBV27 and TRBJ2-1, with 9 positions matching TRBD2. The CDR3 loop spans 15 amino acids. Looked up from germline, CDR1 is MNHEY and CDR2 is SMNVEV (reference sequence). V lost 6 bases and J lost 6; bases outside the gene matches: 9. The CDR3 sequence is CASSALAGSGNEQFF. DNA for the CDR3: TGTGCCAGCAGCGCGCTAGCGGGGTCCGGCAATGAGCAGTTCTTC.

About this clonotype: A much larger clone sits a single nucleotide away, making a read error possible. As the CDR3 is not closed by the conserved phenylalanine or tryptophan, this likely results from a read error. The rearrangement uses TRBV27 and TRBJ1-2; a possible D gene is TRBD1 (5 bases). V shed 2 bases and J shed 3 bases, with 10 bases lying between them. CDR3 length equals 14 residues. Germline CDR1 MNHEY, CDR2 SMNVEV (reference sequence). The CDR3, as DNA: TGTGCCAGCAGTTTAGATGGGGCGGACTATGGCTACACCCTC. Protein product: CASSLDGADYGYTL.

This clonotype was recorded once. This likely comes from a read error, as the CDR3 has no conserved phenylalanine or tryptophan at its end. It is unclear where the CDR3 begins or ends on the DNA, so no DNA is shown, and the CDR3 is as TCRdb lists it. The V and J genes are TRBV6-1 and TRBJ2-6; TRBD1 was called by the table and not checked on the DNA. Per germline, CDR1 MNHNS and CDR2 SASEGT. The CDR3 sequence runs 17 residues, both termini included. CDR3 sequence: CASTDGAGAPYEQYFGP.

The chain couples TRBV10-1 to TRBJ2-5; D unresolved. Trimming removed 0 bases at V and 4 bases at J, with 9 bases between. CDR1 is WNHNN, CDR2 SYGVQD, per germline (reference sequence). This CDR3 contains 14 residues. In nucleotides, the CDR3 is TGCGCCAGCAGTGAGTCGAATTGGGGAGAGACCCAGTACTTC. Residues: CASSESNWGETQYF.

This clonotype was seen at least ten times. For the CDR3, the DNA is TGTGCCAGCAGCATAAAAGCGGGAGAGGCAGATACGCAGTATTTT. Translated: CASSIKAGEADTQYF. This chain uses TRBV6-4 with TRBJ2-3; TRBD2 matches 8 bases. The CDR3 sequence is 15 residues long. The trim removed 6 bases at V and 4 bases at J, leaving 9 bases unmatched. CDR1 and CDR2 from the germline V gene are MRHNA and SNTAGT.

The J gene is TRBJ2-3, the V gene TRBV19; 8 nucleotides agree with TRBD2. CDR3 size: 21 residues. Germline CDR1 and CDR2: LNHDA and SQIVND (reference sequence). V gave up 0 bases and J gave up 1 base; unmatched junction bases: 18. The CDR3 bases are TGTGCCAGTAGTATAGATCATTTCGGTAGCGGGAATCGAGGGCGCACAGATACGCAGTATTTT. Residues: CASSIDHFGSGNRGRTDTQYF. The full variable domain, in which reference TRBV19 and TRBJ2-3 provide the parts outside the CDR3, is DGGITQSPKYLFRKEGQNVTLSCEQNLNHDAMYWYRQDPGQGLRLIYYSQIVNDFQKGDIAEGYSVSREKKESFPLTVTSAQKNPTAFYLCASSIDHFGSGNRGRTDTQYFGPGTRLTVL.

A word on this clonotype: One end of the junction is discordant with germline, which a read error may explain. V usage is TRBV6-1 and J usage is TRBJ2-4; perhaps D is TRBD1 or TRBD2 (5 bases each). CDR3 length: 16 amino acids. Germline assignment: CDR1 MNHNS and CDR2 SASEGT. CDR3 bases: TGTGCCAGCAGTGCTTCGGGGCTATCTGGCAAAGACATTCAGTACTTT. Translation: CASSASGLSGKDIQYF.

The rearrangement joins TRBV3-1 to TRBJ2-1; possible D gene TRBD2, 5 bases. The germline CDR1 and CDR2 sequences are LGHDT and YNNKEL (reference sequence). The CDR3 runs to 13 residues. V was pared by 4 bases and J by 9 bases, with 13 bases between. CDR3 coding DNA: TGTGCCAGCAGCCGAGATACTAGTGCTGAGCAGTTCTTC. This gives the protein CASSRDTSAEQFF.

In regard to this clonotype: This sequence may be a read error, since a much larger clone differs from it by one base. The chain employs TRBV27 and TRBJ2-1; TRBD1 matches at 7 bases. The CDR3 runs 14 residues. CDR1 and CDR2 (germline): MNHEY, SMNVEV (reference sequence). V shed 5 bases and J 10 bases; nucleotides not matched to a gene: 11. CDR3 loop: CASSRYRGTYEQFF. CDR3 sequence (DNA): TGTGCCAGCAGTCGATACAGGGGCACCTACGAGCAGTTCTTC.

Comment on this clonotype: A much bigger clone sits one base away, suggesting this may be a read error. The V and J genes are TRBV27 and TRBJ2-1; 7 bases match TRBD2. With 8 bases clipped from V and 10 bases from J, the junction kept 17 bases outside the gene matches. This CDR3 is 15 amino acids long. CDR1 is MNHEY and CDR2 is SMNVEV in the germline V gene (reference sequence). CDR3 in DNA: TGTGCCAGCCGACCTAGCGGCTCCGGGGCCTACGAGCAGTTCTTC. Protein: CASRPSGSGAYEQFF.

Remarks on this clonotype: One end of the junction varies from germline; a read error may be responsible. This chain uses TRBV6-1 with TRBJ2-4; the match to TRBD1 covers 8 bases. In germline, CDR1 is MNHNS, CDR2 SASEGT. The CDR3 loop spans 17 amino acids. CDR3 nucleotides: TGTGCCAGCAGTGAAAAGTGGAACAGGGGGGACAAAAATACGCAGTATTTC. It is translated as CASSEKWNRGDKNTQYF.

The CDR3 nucleotides are TGTGCCAGCAGTGACTTCTTTGGCGGGGGTTCCTACAATGAGCAGTTCTTC. Its translation: CASSDFFGGGSYNEQFF. The V call is TRBV6-1, the J call TRBJ2-1; 7 nucleotides agree with TRBD2. The CDR3 runs 17 residues. V lost 3 bases, J lost 1 base, and 9 bases stayed unmatched. Germline V gives CDR1 MNHNS, CDR2 SASEGT.

This clonotype occurred a few times. The chain couples TRBV27 to TRBJ2-1; a possible D gene is TRBD2 (6 bases). Near its end, the DNA agrees better with TRBJ2-7, so the J call may be wrong. Germline CDR1 reads MNHEY; CDR2 reads SMNVEV (reference sequence). This CDR3 is 17 amino acids long. The CDR3 sequence is CASSFNPLALGAETQYF. The CDR3 DNA is TGTGCCAGCAGTTTCAACCCTCTAGCGCTTGGCGCAGAGACGCAGTACTTC.

This clonotype appeared many times. V usage is TRBV24-1 and J usage is TRBJ2-1; tentative D call: TRBD2 (5 bases). The germline V gene encodes CDR1 KGHDR and CDR2 SFDVKD. V was cut by 1 base and J by 8 bases, with 11 bases left in between. The CDR3 is 14 residues long. CDR3 region: CATSDFGVGDEQFF. In nucleotides, the CDR3 is TGTGCCACCAGTGATTTTGGGGTCGGGGATGAGCAGTTCTTC.

Notes on this clonotype: At one boundary the junction diverges from the germline segment, which might be a read error. The chain links TRBV6-1 to TRBJ2-3; TRBD1 might be the D (6 bases). The CDR3 sequence is 14 residues long. CDR1 MNHNS and CDR2 SASEGT come from the germline V gene. The CDR3 reads CAGSGGRSTDTQYF. CDR3 nucleotides: TGTGCGGGCAGTGGGGGCCGCAGCACAGATACCCAGTACTTT.

This clonotype is labeled medium-sized. The chain links TRBV6-5 to TRBJ2-1; 7 bases line up with TRBD1. CDR3 length equals 14 residues. V lost 6 bases, J lost 6 bases, and 8 bases stayed unmatched. CDR1 is MNHEY, CDR2 SVGAGI, per germline. The CDR3 nucleotides read TGTGCCAGCAGCCAGAGACAGGGCCGCAATGAGCAGTTCTTC. Its translation is CASSQRQGRNEQFF.

The table lists this clonotype with many counts. The chain combines TRBV6-1 with TRBJ2-3, with TRBD1 matching over 8 bases. The CDR3 has 15 residues. V dropped 7 bases and J dropped 9; count of bases not matched to a gene: 15. Germline V gene lookup returns CDR1 MNHNS and CDR2 SASEGT. The DNA for the CDR3 is TGTGCCAGCACCTATTCCGGACAGGGCACAGGGACGCAGTATTTT. Protein sequence: CASTYSGQGTGTQYF.